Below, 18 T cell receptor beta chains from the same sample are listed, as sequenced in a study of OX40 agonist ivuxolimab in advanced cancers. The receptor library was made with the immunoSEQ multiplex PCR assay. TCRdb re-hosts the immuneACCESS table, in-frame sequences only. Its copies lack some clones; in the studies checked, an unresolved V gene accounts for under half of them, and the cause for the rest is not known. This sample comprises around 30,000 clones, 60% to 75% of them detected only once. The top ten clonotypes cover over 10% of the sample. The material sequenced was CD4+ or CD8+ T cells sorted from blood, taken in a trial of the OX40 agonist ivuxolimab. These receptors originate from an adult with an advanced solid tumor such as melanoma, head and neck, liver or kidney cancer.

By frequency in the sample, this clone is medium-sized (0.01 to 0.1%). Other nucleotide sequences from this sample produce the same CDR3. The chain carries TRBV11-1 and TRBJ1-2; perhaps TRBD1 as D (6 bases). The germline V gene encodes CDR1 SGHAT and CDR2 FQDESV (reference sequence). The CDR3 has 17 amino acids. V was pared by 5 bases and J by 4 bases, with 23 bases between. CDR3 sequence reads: CASSPNTGSRGGYGYTF. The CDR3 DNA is TGTGCCAGCAGCCCCAACACGGGGTCCAGAGGGGGCTATGGCTACACCTTC.

CDR3 nucleotide sequence: TGTGCCAGCAGCTTGGCGGGGGGCAGGACTGAAGCTTTCTTT. Residues: CASSLAGGRTEAFF. V is TRBV5-4 and J is TRBJ1-1; maybe TRBD1 (6 bases). In germline, CDR1 is SGHNT, CDR2 YYREEE (reference sequence). Trimming removed 0 bases from V and 5 bases from J, with 11 bases in between. CDR3 length: 14 amino acids.

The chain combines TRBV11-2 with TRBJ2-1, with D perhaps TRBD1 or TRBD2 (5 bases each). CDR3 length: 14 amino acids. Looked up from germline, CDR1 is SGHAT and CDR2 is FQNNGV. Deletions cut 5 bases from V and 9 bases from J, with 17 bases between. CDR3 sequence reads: CASSLSGIGAEQFF. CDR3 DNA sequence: TGTGCCAGCAGCCTATCGGGTATCGGGGCTGAGCAGTTCTTC.

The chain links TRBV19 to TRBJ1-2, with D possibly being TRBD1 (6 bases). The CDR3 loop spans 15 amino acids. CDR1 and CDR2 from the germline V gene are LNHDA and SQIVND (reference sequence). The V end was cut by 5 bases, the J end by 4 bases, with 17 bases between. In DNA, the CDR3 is TGTGCCAGTAGTGCAAAACAGGGCGGGGGCTATGGCTACACCTTC. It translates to CASSAKQGGGYGYTF. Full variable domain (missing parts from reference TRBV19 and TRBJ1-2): DGGITQSPKYLFRKEGQNVTLSCEQNLNHDAMYWYRQDPGQGLRLIYYSQIVNDFQKGDIAEGYSVSREKKESFPLTVTSAQKNPTAFYLCASSAKQGGGYGYTFGSGTRLTVV.

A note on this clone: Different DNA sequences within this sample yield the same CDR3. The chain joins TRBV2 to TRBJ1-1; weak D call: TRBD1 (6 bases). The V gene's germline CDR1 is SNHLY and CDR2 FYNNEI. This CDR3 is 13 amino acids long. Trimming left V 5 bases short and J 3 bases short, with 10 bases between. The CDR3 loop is CASSLQGDTEAFF. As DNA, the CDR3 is TGTGCCAGCAGTTTACAGGGAGACACTGAAGCTTTCTTT.

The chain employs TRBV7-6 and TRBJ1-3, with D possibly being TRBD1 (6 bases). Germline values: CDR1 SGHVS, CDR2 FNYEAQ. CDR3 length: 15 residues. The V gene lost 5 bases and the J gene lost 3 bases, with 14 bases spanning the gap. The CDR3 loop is CASSASQGGGNTIYF. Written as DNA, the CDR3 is TGTGCCAGCAGCGCCTCACAGGGAGGTGGAAACACCATATATTTT. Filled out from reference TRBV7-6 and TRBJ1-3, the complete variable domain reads GAGVSQSPRYKVTKRGQDVALRCDPISGHVSLYWYRQALGQGPEFLTYFNYEAQQDKSGLPNDRFSAERPEGSISTLTIQRTEQRDSAMYRCASSASQGGGNTIYFGEGSWLTVV.

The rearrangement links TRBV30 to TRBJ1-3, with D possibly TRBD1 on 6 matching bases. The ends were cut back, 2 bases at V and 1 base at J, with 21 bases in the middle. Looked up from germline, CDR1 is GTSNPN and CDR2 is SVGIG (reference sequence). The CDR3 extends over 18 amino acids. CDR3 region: CAWSSITTGLGSGNTIYF. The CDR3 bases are TGTGCCTGGAGTTCAATTACTACAGGGTTGGGGTCTGGAAACACCATATATTTT. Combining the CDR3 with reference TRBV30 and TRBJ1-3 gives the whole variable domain SQTIHQWPATLVQPVGSPLSLECTVEGTSNPNLYWYRQAAGRGLQLLFYSVGIGQISSEVPQNLSASRPQDRQFILSSKKLLLSDSGFYLCAWSSITTGLGSGNTIYFGEGSWLTVV.

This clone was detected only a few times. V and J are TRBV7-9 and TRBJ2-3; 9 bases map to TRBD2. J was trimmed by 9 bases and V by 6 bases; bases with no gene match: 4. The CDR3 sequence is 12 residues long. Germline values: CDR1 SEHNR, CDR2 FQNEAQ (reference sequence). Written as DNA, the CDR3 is TGTGCCAGCAGAAATAGCGGGGGAACGCAGTATTTT. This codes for CASRNSGGTQYF.

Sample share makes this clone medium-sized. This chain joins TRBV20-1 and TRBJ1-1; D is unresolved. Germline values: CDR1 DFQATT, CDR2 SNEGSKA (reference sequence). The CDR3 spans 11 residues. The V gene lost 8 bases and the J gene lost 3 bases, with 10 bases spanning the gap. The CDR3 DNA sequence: TGCAGTTCCCAACAGTACACTGAAGCTTTCTTT. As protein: CSSQQYTEAFF.

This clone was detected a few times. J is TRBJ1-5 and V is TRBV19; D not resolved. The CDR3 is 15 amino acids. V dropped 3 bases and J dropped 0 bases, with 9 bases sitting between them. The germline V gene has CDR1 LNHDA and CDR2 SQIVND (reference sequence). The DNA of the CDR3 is TGTGCCAGTAGTATCACCAGGACTAGCAATCAGCCCCAGCATTTT. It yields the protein CASSITRTSNQPQHF. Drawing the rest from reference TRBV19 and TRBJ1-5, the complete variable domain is DGGITQSPKYLFRKEGQNVTLSCEQNLNHDAMYWYRQDPGQGLRLIYYSQIVNDFQKGDIAEGYSVSREKKESFPLTVTSAQKNPTAFYLCASSITRTSNQPQHFGDGTRLSIL.

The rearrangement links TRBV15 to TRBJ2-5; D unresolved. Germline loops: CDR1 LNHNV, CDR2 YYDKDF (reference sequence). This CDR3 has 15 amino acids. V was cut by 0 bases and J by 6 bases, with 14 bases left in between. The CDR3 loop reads CATSRDIGVGQTQYF. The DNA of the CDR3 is TGTGCCACCAGCAGAGATATTGGTGTTGGGCAGACCCAGTACTTC.

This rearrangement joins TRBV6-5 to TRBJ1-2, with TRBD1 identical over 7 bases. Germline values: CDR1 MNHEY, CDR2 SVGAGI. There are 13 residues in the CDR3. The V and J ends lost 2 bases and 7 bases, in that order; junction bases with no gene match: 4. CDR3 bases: TGTGCCAGCAGTTACAAGACAGGGTTTGGCTACACCTTC. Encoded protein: CASSYKTGFGYTF.

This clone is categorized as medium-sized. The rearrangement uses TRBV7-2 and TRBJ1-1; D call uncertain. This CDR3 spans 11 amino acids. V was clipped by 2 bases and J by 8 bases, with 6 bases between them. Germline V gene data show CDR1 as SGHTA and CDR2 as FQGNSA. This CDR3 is CASSLYGEAFF. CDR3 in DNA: TGTGCCAGCAGCTTATACGGGGAAGCTTTCTTT.

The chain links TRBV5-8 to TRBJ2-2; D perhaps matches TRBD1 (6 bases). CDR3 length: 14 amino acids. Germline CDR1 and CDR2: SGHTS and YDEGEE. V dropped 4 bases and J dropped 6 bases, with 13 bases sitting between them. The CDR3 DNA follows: TGTGCCAGCAGCCGTGTACAGGGTGCCGGGGAGCTGTTTTTT. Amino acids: CASSRVQGAGELFF.

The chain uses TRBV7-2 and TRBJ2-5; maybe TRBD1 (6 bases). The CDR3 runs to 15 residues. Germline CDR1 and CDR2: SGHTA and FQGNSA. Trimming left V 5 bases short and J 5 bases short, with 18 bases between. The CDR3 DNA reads TGTGCCAGCAGCACCCAACAGGGCCCCGTCGAGACCCAGTACTTC. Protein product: CASSTQQGPVETQYF.

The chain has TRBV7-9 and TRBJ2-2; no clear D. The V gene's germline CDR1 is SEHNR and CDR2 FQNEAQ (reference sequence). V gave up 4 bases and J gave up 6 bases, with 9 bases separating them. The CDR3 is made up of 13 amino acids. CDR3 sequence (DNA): TGTGCCAGCAGCTCTCGCCAGTCCGGGGAGCTGTTTTTT. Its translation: CASSSRQSGELFF.

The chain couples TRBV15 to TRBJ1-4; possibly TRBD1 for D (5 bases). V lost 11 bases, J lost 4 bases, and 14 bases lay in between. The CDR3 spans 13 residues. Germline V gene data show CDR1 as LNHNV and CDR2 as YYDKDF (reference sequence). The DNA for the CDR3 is TGTGCCTCTCAGTGGAGGGGTAATGAAAAACTGTTTTTT. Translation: CASQWRGNEKLFF.

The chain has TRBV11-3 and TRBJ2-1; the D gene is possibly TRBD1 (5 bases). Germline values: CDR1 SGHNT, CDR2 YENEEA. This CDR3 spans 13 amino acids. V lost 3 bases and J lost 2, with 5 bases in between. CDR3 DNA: TGTGCCAGCAGCTTGGGGCCCTACAATGAGCAGTTCTTC. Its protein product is CASSLGPYNEQFF.